A single sample is the source of the 18 T cell receptor beta chains below, sequenced in a study of T-cell memory formation after mild COVID-19 (dated by TCRdb to about 2021). The library was prepared using 5' RACE. These reads were obtained on an Illumina NovaSeq 6000. TCRdb trimmed public reads at Q25 via fastp, called clones via MiXCR and kept in-frame beta chains. Every distinct CDR3 protein forms one entry, paired with its most common genes and DNA. Here the sample has under 200,000 distinct CDR3 sequences; about an eighth occur a single time. The ten largest clones add up to approximately 3.3% of the sample. The sequencing sample was made of PBMCs or a T cell subset sorted from them (not recorded which). The receptors derive from a man aged 18 to 35 who had mild COVID-19 (a few samples of this study predate the infection). The sample titles of this study are shuffled in the database, so cell type and time point are left out; the donor was told from shared clones.

This clonotype has more than one count but fewer than ten. This chain connects TRBV6-6 to TRBJ1-3, with D hard to call. V lost 4 bases and J 4 bases, leaving 26 bases between the germline ends. CDR1 MNHNY and CDR2 SVGAGI come from the germline V gene (reference sequence). The CDR3 sequence is 19 residues long. CDR3 nucleotides: TGTGCCAGCAGTTCCCCGGTCTGGCGGGTCCTGTCGGGGGGAAACACCATATATTTT. It codes for CASSSPVWRVLSGGNTIYF.

The V and J genes are TRBV5-1 and TRBJ2-3; no clear D gene. Between the trimmed V and J ends, which lost 1 base and 0 bases, there was a span of 9 bases. The CDR3 contains 15 residues. Looked up from germline, CDR1 is SGHRS and CDR2 is YFSETQ. The CDR3: CASSLMGFSTDTQYF. The CDR3 DNA follows: TGCGCCAGCAGCTTGATGGGGTTTAGCACAGATACGCAGTATTTT.

This clonotype was detected only a few times. The chain links TRBV27 to TRBJ2-1, with D possibly matching TRBD1 (8 bases). There are 16 residues in the CDR3. The ends were cut back, 7 bases at V and 7 bases at J, with 23 bases in the middle. CDR1 is MNHEY, CDR2 SMNVEV, per germline (reference sequence). CDR3 amino acids: CASTPLDYRGGNEQFF. The CDR3 DNA sequence: TGTGCCAGCACCCCACTCGACTACAGGGGGGGGAATGAGCAGTTCTTC.

This chain joins TRBV7-2 and TRBJ2-5; D call uncertain. Trimming took off 4 bases at V and 5 bases at J, with 14 bases between the two ends. Germline V gene sequence: CDR1 SGHTA, CDR2 FQGNSA. The CDR3 runs to 14 residues. CDR3 nucleotides: TGTGCCAGCAGCTCCCATCCCGGGCGCGAGACCCAGTACTTC. It translates to CASSSHPGRETQYF.

This clonotype was seen only a few times. The rearrangement uses TRBV4-2 and TRBJ1-5, with 8 nucleotides matching TRBD1. The length of the CDR3 is 15 residues. Germline V CDR1 and CDR2: LGHNA, YNFKEQ. V dropped 0 bases and J dropped 7; count of bases not matched to a gene: 5. In DNA form, the CDR3 reads TGTGCCAGCAGCCAAGACCAGGGGGCCGGGCAGCCCCAGCATTTT. This translates into CASSQDQGAGQPQHF.

There are a few counts of this clonotype. This rearrangement joins TRBV7-2 to TRBJ2-1, with 10 positions matching TRBD2. The V gene's germline CDR1 is SGHTA and CDR2 FQGNSA. V shed 0 bases and J 2 bases; nucleotides not matched to a gene: 1. CDR3 length: 16 amino acids. The CDR3 DNA is TGTGCCAGCAGCTTAGCGGGGACTAGCGCCTACAATGAGCAGTTCTTC. Protein sequence: CASSLAGTSAYNEQFF.

The rearrangement links TRBV7-9 to TRBJ1-5; 8 nucleotides agree with TRBD1. From germline, CDR1 is SEHNR and CDR2 FQNEAQ (reference sequence). The CDR3 is 17 residues long. With V trimmed by 5 bases and J by 1 base, 10 bases remained unmatched. CDR3 DNA: TGTGCCAGCAGCCCCCTGTTAGGACAGGGAAGCAATCAGCCCCAGCATTTT. Amino acids: CASSPLLGQGSNQPQHF. Filled out from reference TRBV7-9 and TRBJ1-5, the complete variable domain reads DTGVSQNPRHKITKRGQNVTFRCDPISEHNRLYWYRQTLGQGPEFLTYFQNEAQLEKSRLLSDRFSAERPKGSFSTLEIQRTEQGDSAMYLCASSPLLGQGSNQPQHFGDGTRLSIL.

This clonotype showed up many times. The chain recombines TRBV18 with TRBJ1-1; D unresolved. Germline lookup yields CDR1 KGHSH and CDR2 LQKENI. The V end was cut by 4 bases, the J end by 1 base, with 13 bases between. CDR3 length: 15 amino acids. The CDR3 here is CASSQTVAANTEAFF. The CDR3 DNA sequence: TGTGCCAGCTCACAAACCGTGGCAGCGAACACTGAAGCTTTCTTT.

There are a few counts of this clonotype. The rearrangement joins TRBV7-2 to TRBJ1-6; TRBD1 aligns across 9 bases. Trimming took 5 bases from V and 8 from J; bases not matched to a gene: 4. Germline CDR1 SGHTA, CDR2 FQGNSA. The CDR3 contains 14 residues. Here the CDR3 reads CASSPDRGDSPLHF. The CDR3, as DNA: TGTGCCAGCAGCCCGGACAGGGGCGATTCACCCCTCCACTTT.

This clonotype was observed a few times. The chain has TRBV5-4 and TRBJ1-2; D possibly corresponds to TRBD1 (5 bases). CDR3 length: 15 amino acids. In germline, CDR1 is SGHNT, CDR2 YYREEE (reference sequence). V was clipped by 0 bases and J by 1 base, with 10 bases between them. The CDR3 nucleotides read TGTGCCAGCAGCTTGGGGGGCCAGAGTAACTATGGCTACACCTTC. Translated: CASSLGGQSNYGYTF.

This clonotype was seen more than once but under ten times. The chain combines TRBV7-2 with TRBJ1-1; D gene ambiguous. Looked up from germline, CDR1 is SGHTA and CDR2 is FQGNSA. The CDR3 extends over 13 amino acids. V lost 5 bases and J 4 bases, leaving 11 bases between the germline ends. The CDR3 nucleotides read TGTGCCAGCAGCATCTTGGGATCCACTGAAGCTTTCTTT. Residues: CASSILGSTEAFF.

This clonotype was detected only once. Germline is not matched at one junction end, which may reflect a read error. V usage is TRBV7-6 and J usage is TRBJ1-3; 8 nucleotides agree with TRBD1. CDR1 SGHVS and CDR2 FNYEAQ come from the germline V gene. The length of the CDR3 is 16 residues. The CDR3 spells CASSTQGVLSGNTIYF. DNA for the CDR3: TGTGCCAGCTCAACACAGGGGGTCCTCTCTGGAAACACAATATATTTT.

The chain links TRBV29-1 to TRBJ2-3, with 8 bases aligning to TRBD1. V shed 5 bases and J 4 bases; nucleotides not matched to a gene: 14. The CDR3 has 16 residues. The germline CDR1 and CDR2 sequences are SQVTM and ANQGSEA. CDR3 in DNA: TGCAGCGTTCCGGCGTCGGGACAGGTCTTCCCAGATACGCAGTATTTT. Amino acids: CSVPASGQVFPDTQYF.

The rearrangement links TRBV25-1 to TRBJ2-5; no firm D call. Trimming shortened V by 5 bases and J by 9 bases, and 22 bases separated the two germline ends. This CDR3 has 15 amino acids. Germline V gene sequence: CDR1 MGHDK, CDR2 SYGVNS. CDR3 in amino acids: CASSLDSPPFTAQYF. The CDR3, as DNA: TGTGCCAGCAGTTTAGACTCACCCCCTTTTACGGCCCAGTACTTC.

The chain joins TRBV14 to TRBJ1-2; 7 bases fit TRBD1. The CDR3 length is 12 residues. J gave up 13 bases and V 0 bases, and 5 bases lay outside the gene matches. Germline CDR1 is SGHDN and CDR2 is FVKESK. The CDR3 bases are TGTGCCAGCAGCCAAGAAAGGGGGCGGATCACCTTC. It codes for CASSQERGRITF.

This chain joins TRBV6-5 and TRBJ2-1; TRBD1 matches at 8 bases. This CDR3 comprises 15 residues. The germline V gene encodes CDR1 MNHEY and CDR2 SVGAGI. Losses at the gene ends were 8 bases for V and 15 bases for J; bases not matched to a gene: 21. The DNA for the CDR3 is TGTGCCAGCCAACAAGGGAGCCTACCGGGACAGGTCCGGTTCTTC. Its translation is CASQQGSLPGQVRFF.

This clonotype was counted many times. J is TRBJ1-1 and V is TRBV6-5; 10 nucleotides match TRBD1. Germline assignment: CDR1 MNHEY and CDR2 SVGAGI. With 2 bases clipped from V and 5 bases from J, the junction kept 5 bases outside the gene matches. This CDR3 spans 15 amino acids. In DNA form, the CDR3 reads TGTGCCAGCAGTTACGAGGGACAGGGGAGAACTGAAGCTTTCTTT. This translates into CASSYEGQGRTEAFF.

The rearrangement links TRBV10-3 to TRBJ1-5; no clear D. The CDR3 is 17 residues long. The germline V gene encodes CDR1 ENHRY and CDR2 SYGVKD. V lost 0 bases to trimming and J lost 7 bases, with 19 bases between them. This CDR3 is CAISESLVGWVNQPQHF. CDR3 DNA sequence: TGTGCCATCAGTGAGTCCCTAGTGGGGTGGGTAAACCAGCCCCAGCATTTT.